Listed here is a single T cell receptor (beta chain). No cognate antigen has been identified for it. No much larger clone exists at a distance of one base, and base qualities are not known. The data stem from a study of cytomegalovirus exposure and HLA in healthy donors (dated by TCRdb to the late 2010s). Background on the whole study: The 500 to 700 repertoires of the first cohort and the roughly 120 validation repertoires were produced on the same platform, according to a later analysis. Along with the approximately 700-subject first cohort, a separate validation cohort of over a hundred different subjects was used. The study was designed to test whether signatures of past pathogen exposure could be identified by cataloging public T cell receptors. High-throughput TCR immunosequencing, statistical association of individual TCRs with disease status, and machine learning were combined to predict cytomegalovirus infection status.

The donors belonged to the validation cohort of about 130 subjects, which was separate from the approximately 660-subject first cohort. Points the paper makes about the study in general: The classifier was reported to diagnose cytomegalovirus status with high specificity and sensitivity in both the original cohort and the validation cohort. It was suggested by the authors that the approach could potentially be generalized to other disease states and immunological phenotypes. A later analysis found that TCRs clustered in the first cohort also tended to co-occur in the approximately 120 validation repertoires, with 94% of cluster scores above 0. A few of the identified cytomegalovirus-associated TCR beta chains were confirmed in vitro to be specific for cytomegalovirus antigens. Most TCR sequences were seen in very few donors, while some public TCRs were found in many individuals. In the study, 150 to 200 TCR beta chains were listed as associated with cytomegalovirus. All 130 or so repertoires were used to score co-occurrence in the validation cohort in a later analysis, because that analysis had no HLA typing for the cohort.

V loses 5 bases of germline sequence and J loses 6 bases, and the interval between the two ends is 11 bases. CDR1 MNHEY and CDR2 SMNVEV are derived from the germline V gene (reference sequence). CDR3 length: 12 amino acids, cysteine to phenylalanine. Of all the DNA, just the CDR3 is kept, 36 bases in frame from base 1. Library prep was done by the immunoSEQ multiplex PCR assay. Processing in the source paper ran as follows. A statistical classification framework was developed to diagnose cytomegalovirus status using the catalog of TCR beta chain sequences. TCRdb mirrors the immuneACCESS table, restricted to in-frame sequences. Some clones are absent from its copies; in checked studies, under half trace to an unresolved V gene, and the reason for the others is unknown. Clonal size and the V and J genes are those of that table, whereas D and trimming came from the DNA. This sample lists about 130,000 clones; 85% to 90% were detected once. The ten largest clones take up roughly 6.7% of the sample.

The sequence was collected from a woman aged 30 to 39 in good health and CMV-seropositive. The chain joins TRBV27 to TRBJ2-7; a tentative D match to TRBD2 spans 6 bases. Sequenced input: PBMCs. The nucleotide sequence is given as TGTGCCAGCAGTCCCTGGCGGGGCGAGCAGTACTTC. Translated, it gives CASSPWRGEQYF.